This T cell receptor (beta chain) was captured in a study of PD-1 blockade in classical Hodgkin lymphoma. A remark on this clone: Its antigen is not known.

All the patients suffered relapse after autologous stem cell transplantation, and brentuximab vedotin exposure differed. Some clones are missing from TCRdb's copy, which holds only in-frame ones; the method was immunoSEQ multiplex PCR. The profile shows 46,000 or so clones, about 78% of them singletons. Study-wide results and limits: Initiation of nivolumab under 1 year after ASCT led to exclusion of patients. It was reported that newly diagnosed patients had less baseline TCR diversity than healthy donors.

The specimen comprised peripheral blood mononuclear cells (PBMCs), sampled before the second cycle of nivolumab. The clonotype was recovered from a human donor with classical Hodgkin lymphoma.

CDR3 bases: TGCGCCAGCAGTGACGGGCCCTACGAGCAGTACTTC. It encodes CASSDGPYEQYF. The V gene is TRBV10-1, the J gene TRBJ2-7, with D unresolved. CDR3 length: 12 residues. Germline CDR1 WNHNN, CDR2 SYGVQD (reference sequence). Trimming cost V 3 bases and J 2 bases, with 5 bases left between them.